This TCR beta chain was sequenced during a study of cytomegalovirus exposure and HLA in healthy donors. Concerning this clone itself: Antigen unknown.

PCR employed 60 Vbeta and 13 Jbeta primers. Data came from immunoSEQ multiplex PCR; TCRdb stores just in-frame clones and leaves some out. This table holds 100,000 to 150,000 clones, around 81% found once. The V and J ends lost 3 bases and 5 bases respectively, with 13 bases between them. The germline CDR1 and CDR2 sequences are KGHSH and LQKENI. There are 14 residues in the CDR3. Study-level points and caveats: The authors later linked a missense DCLRE1C variant to TCR beta V- and J-gene trimming. Across donors, most TCRs were seen rarely, yet some public ones were widespread. Reports credit the classifier with highly specific, highly sensitive diagnosis of cytomegalovirus status.

The TCR sequence derives from a female donor in good health and CMV-seronegative. The material sequenced was PBMCs. V gene TRBV18 combines with J gene TRBJ2-5; D might be TRBD1 (5 bases). The CDR3 DNA follows: TGTGCCAGCTCACCTCAGAAGGGGCGGGAGACCCAGTACTTC. It encodes CASSPQKGRETQYF.